This TCR beta chain derives from a study of blood T cell repertoires in COVID-19. Study at large: Acute-phase and convalescent COVID-19 samples originated in the United States, Italy and Spain. Nucleic acid was either cDNA or gDNA, and it came from T cells, B-cell-depleted T cells, or PBMCs.

This CDR3 is built from 15 residues. V gave up 5 bases and J gave up 4 bases, with 14 bases separating them. The germline V gene has CDR1 MNHEY and CDR2 SVGAGI. The data were produced by immunoSEQ multiplex PCR, yet TCRdb's version contains in-frame clones alone and is incomplete. This table has 300,000 to 350,000 clones, roughly 87% appearing once. Enrolment of Seattle patients took place during active infection, and they were followed longitudinally. The chain has TRBV6-5 and TRBJ1-4; D is undetermined. This sequence was found in a man aged 25-40 years with COVID-19, enrolled during active disease. Sequenced input: peripheral blood. The CDR3 region is CASSTLLSVNEKLFF. The CDR3 region has the DNA TGTGCCAGCAGTACGTTATTATCGGTTAATGAAAAACTGTTTTTT.